The entry below gives a single T cell receptor beta chain sequence along with its context. This sample stems from a study of blood T cell repertoires in COVID-19. Only in-frame clones appear in the TCRdb table, and some are missing; sequencing was by immunoSEQ multiplex PCR. The sample has about half a million clones, approximately 92% seen once. CDR3 size: 15 residues. CDR1 LNHDA and CDR2 SQIVND come from the germline V gene (reference sequence). Trimming took 4 bases from V and 1 from J; bases not matched to a gene: 5. Sequenced sample: peripheral blood. This receptor was taken from a man between 18 and 35 years old with COVID-19, enrolled during active disease. The genes are TRBV19 and TRBJ2-7, with 9 bases matching TRBD2. The chain's CDR3 is CASSTIAGESYEQYF. CDR3 DNA sequence: TGTGCCAGTAGTACCATAGCGGGAGAATCCTACGAGCAGTACTTC.